This TCR beta chain was documented in a study of regulatory T cells in long-lasting Graves disease. Time point reported: newly diagnosed GD, antithyroid drugs for less than 3 months. After RNA was extracted from PBMCs, the TCR library was made from it. The V and J ends lost 4 bases and 4 bases, in that order; junction bases with no gene match: 11. There are 18 residues in the CDR3. CDR1 and CDR2 from the germline V gene are MGHRA and YSYEKL. Arm-PCR of CDR3 regions and iRepertoire HTBI primers were used to build TCR beta libraries. TCRdb fed the multiplex PCR reads into MiXCR, producing one record per CDR3 protein. The table lists approximately 470,000 distinct CDR3 sequences, roughly 17% of them singletons. This clonotype was seen a few times. The sample was also linked to a second study, of T cells in Graves' hyperthyroidism and ophthalmopathy.

This chain joins TRBV4-1 and TRBJ2-1, with TRBD2 matching 12 bases. The source was peripheral blood mononuclear cells (PBMCs), collected at new diagnosis, from a patient treated with antithyroid drugs. The TCR was taken from a middle-aged man with Graves disease. The CDR3 sequence: CASSPRAGTSGFYNEQFF. The CDR3 bases are TGCGCCAGCAGCCCAAGGGCCGGGACTAGCGGGTTTTACAATGAGCAGTTCTTC.